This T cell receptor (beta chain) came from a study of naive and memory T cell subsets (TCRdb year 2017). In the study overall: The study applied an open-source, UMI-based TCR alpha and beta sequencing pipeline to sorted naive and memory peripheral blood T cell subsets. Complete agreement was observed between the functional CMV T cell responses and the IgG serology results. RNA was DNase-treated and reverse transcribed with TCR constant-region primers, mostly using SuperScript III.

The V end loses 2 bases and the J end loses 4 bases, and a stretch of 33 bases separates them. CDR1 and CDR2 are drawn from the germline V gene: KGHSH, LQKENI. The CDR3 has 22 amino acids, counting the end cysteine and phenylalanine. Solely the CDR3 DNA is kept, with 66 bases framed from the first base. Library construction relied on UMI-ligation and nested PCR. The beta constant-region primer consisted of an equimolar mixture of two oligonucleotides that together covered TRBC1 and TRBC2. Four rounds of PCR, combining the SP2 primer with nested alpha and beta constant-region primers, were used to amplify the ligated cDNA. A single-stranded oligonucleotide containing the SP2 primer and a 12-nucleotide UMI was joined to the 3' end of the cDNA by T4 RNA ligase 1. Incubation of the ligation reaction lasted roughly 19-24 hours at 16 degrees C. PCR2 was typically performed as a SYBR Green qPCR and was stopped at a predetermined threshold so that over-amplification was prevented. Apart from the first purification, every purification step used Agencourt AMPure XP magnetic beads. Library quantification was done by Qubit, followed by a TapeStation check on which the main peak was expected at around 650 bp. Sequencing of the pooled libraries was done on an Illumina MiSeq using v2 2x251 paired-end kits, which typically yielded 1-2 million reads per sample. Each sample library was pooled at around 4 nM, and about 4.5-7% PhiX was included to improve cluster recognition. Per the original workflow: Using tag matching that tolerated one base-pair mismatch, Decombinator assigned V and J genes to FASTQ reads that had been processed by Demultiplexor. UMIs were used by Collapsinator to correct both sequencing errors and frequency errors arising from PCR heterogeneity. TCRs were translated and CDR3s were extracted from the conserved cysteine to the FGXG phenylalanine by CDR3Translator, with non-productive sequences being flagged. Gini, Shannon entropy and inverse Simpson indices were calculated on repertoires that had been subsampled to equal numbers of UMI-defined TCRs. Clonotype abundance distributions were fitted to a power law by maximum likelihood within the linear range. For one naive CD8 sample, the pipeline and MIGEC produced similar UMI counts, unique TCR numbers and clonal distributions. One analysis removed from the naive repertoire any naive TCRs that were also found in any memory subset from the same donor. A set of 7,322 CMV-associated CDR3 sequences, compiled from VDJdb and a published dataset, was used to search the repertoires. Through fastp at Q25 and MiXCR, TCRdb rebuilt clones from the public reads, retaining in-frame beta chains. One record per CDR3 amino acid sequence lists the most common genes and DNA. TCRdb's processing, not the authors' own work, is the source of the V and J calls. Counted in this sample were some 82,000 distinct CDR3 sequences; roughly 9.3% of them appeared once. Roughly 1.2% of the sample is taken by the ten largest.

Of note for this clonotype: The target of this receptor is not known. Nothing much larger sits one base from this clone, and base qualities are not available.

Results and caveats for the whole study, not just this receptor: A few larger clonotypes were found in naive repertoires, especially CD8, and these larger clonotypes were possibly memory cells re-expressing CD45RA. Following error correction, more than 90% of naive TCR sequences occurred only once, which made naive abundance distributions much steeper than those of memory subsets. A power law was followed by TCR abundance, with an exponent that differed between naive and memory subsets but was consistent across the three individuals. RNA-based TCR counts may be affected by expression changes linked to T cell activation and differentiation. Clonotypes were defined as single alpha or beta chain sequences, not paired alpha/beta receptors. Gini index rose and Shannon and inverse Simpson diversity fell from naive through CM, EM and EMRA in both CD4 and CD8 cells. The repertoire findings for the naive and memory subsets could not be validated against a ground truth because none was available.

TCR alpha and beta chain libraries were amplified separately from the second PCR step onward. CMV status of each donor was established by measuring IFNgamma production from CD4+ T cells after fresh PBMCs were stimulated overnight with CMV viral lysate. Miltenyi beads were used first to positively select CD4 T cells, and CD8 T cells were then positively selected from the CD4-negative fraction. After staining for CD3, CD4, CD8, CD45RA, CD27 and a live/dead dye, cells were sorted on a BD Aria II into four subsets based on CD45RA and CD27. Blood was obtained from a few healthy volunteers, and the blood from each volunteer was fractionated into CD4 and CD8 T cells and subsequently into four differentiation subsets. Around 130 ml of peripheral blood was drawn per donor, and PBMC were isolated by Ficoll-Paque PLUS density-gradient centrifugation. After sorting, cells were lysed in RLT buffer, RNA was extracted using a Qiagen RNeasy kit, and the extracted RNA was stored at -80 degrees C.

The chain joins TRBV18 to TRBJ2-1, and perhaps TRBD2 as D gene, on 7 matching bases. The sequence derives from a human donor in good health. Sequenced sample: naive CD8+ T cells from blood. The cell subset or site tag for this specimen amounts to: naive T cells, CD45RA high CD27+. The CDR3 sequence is CASSPVPNSGARAGVLYNEQFF. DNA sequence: TGTGCCAGCTCACCAGTTCCGAATTCGGGGGCCCGGGCGGGAGTGTTGTACAATGAGCAGTTCTTC.